A selection of T cell receptor beta chains follows, all from one sample in a study of cytomegalovirus exposure and HLA in healthy donors. Assay: immunoSEQ multiplex PCR; the TCRdb copy retains only in-frame clones and omits some. The sample carries 95,000 to 120,000 clones, around 95% recorded once. The source material was PBMCs. The receptors here all came from a woman aged 18-29 years in good health and CMV-seronegative. The CDR3 runs from the conserved cysteine through the conserved F or W. Fields, in order: J gene, clone size, D gene, V gene, CDR3 protein, CDR3 DNA. A D gene is named only where the DNA matches it firmly. The size entry is marked missing in some rows and otherwise reads once, few, many or a size class.

J: TRBJ1-2; size: NA; D: NA; V: TRBV27; CDR3: CASSLTVEYGYTF; DNA: TGTGCCAGCAGTTTGACAGTGGAGTATGGCTACACCTTC
J: TRBJ1-5; size: once; D: TRBD1; V: TRBV19; CDR3: CASRFGDRVSNQPQHF; DNA: TGTGCCAGTAGGTTCGGGGACAGGGTTAGCAATCAGCCCCAGCATTTT
J: TRBJ2-3; size: once; D: NA; V: TRBV7-3; CDR3: CASSPIGETDTQYF; DNA: TGTGCCAGCAGCCCAATCGGGGAAACAGATACGCAGTATTTT
J: TRBJ1-2; size: NA; D: NA; V: TRBV10-1; CDR3: CASISGLKMPSNYGYTF; DNA: TGCGCCAGCATTTCTGGACTTAAGATGCCTTCTAACTATGGCTACACCTTC
J: TRBJ1-1; size: NA; D: NA; V: TRBV27; CDR3: CASSFGEGYTEAFF; DNA: TGTGCCAGCAGTTTTGGTGAGGGATACACTGAAGCTTTCTTT
J: TRBJ2-2; size: NA; D: NA; V: TRBV5-1; CDR3: CASSLVQGVGELFF; DNA: TGCGCCAGCAGCTTGGTTCAGGGTGTCGGGGAGCTGTTTTTT
J: TRBJ2-1; size: few; D: NA; V: TRBV7-9; CDR3: CASRQIRGDGYNEQFF; DNA: TGTGCCAGCAGACAAATCAGGGGGGATGGTTACAATGAGCAGTTCTTC
J: TRBJ1-5; size: NA; D: NA; V: TRBV4-1; CDR3: CASSRRTGSNQPQHF; DNA: TGCGCCAGCAGCCGTCGAACAGGGAGCAATCAGCCCCAGCATTTT
J: TRBJ2-7; size: NA; D: TRBD1; V: TRBV7-2; CDR3: CASSVPGQPKYEQYF; DNA: TGTGCCAGCAGCGTACCGGGACAGCCTAAATACGAGCAGTACTTC
J: TRBJ1-5; size: few; D: TRBD1; V: TRBV6-1; CDR3: CASSQRTGHNQPQHF; DNA: TGTGCCAGCAGTCAAAGGACAGGCCACAATCAGCCCCAGCATTTT
J: TRBJ2-3; size: NA; D: TRBD2; V: TRBV28; CDR3: CASSPLAGGSTDTQYF; DNA: TGTGCCAGCAGCCCTCTCGCGGGGGGGAGCACAGATACGCAGTATTTT
J: TRBJ1-5; size: NA; D: TRBD1; V: TRBV7-9; CDR3: CASSPGQGQPQHF; DNA: TGTGCCAGCAGCCCCGGACAGGGGCAGCCCCAGCATTTT
J: TRBJ2-2; size: once; D: TRBD1; V: TRBV6-6; CDR3: CASSYGTGRTGELFF; DNA: TGTGCCAGCAGTTACGGGACAGGGCGGACCGGGGAGCTGTTTTTT
J: TRBJ1-5; size: NA; D: NA; V: TRBV2; CDR3: CASSDETGSQPQHF; DNA: TGTGCCAGCAGTGATGAGACAGGTTCGCAGCCCCAGCATTTT
J: TRBJ2-7; size: NA; D: NA; V: TRBV29-1; CDR3: CSVGTHYEQYF; DNA: TGCAGCGTCGGGACACACTACGAGCAGTACTTC
J: TRBJ1-6; size: NA; D: NA; V: TRBV6-1; CDR3: CASSVWLSPLHF; DNA: TGTGCCAGCAGTGTCTGGCTTTCACCCCTCCACTTT
J: TRBJ1-4; size: NA; D: TRBD1; V: TRBV7-9; CDR3: CASSFLDRPNEKLFF; DNA: TGTGCCAGCAGCTTCCTGGACAGGCCAAATGAAAAACTGTTTTTT
J: TRBJ1-1; size: NA; D: NA; V: TRBV27; CDR3: CASSMRTGSAEAFF; DNA: TGTGCCAGCAGTATGCGCACAGGGTCAGCTGAAGCTTTCTTT
J: TRBJ2-5; size: NA; D: TRBD2; V: TRBV7-6; CDR3: CASSLRRPTGGGETQYF; DNA: TGTGCCAGCAGCTTACGCCGCCCGACGGGGGGGGGTGAGACCCAGTACTTC
J: TRBJ2-1; size: NA; D: TRBD1; V: TRBV6-5; CDR3: CASSYQGQVRNNEQFF; DNA: TGTGCCAGCAGTTACCAAGGACAGGTGCGAAATAATGAGCAGTTCTTC
J: TRBJ2-5; size: NA; D: TRBD2; V: TRBV9; CDR3: CASSGGGQETQYF; DNA: TGTGCCAGCAGCGGGGGGGGTCAAGAGACCCAGTACTTC
J: TRBJ1-5; size: NA; D: NA; V: TRBV28; CDR3: CASSADRKTGQPQHF; DNA: TGTGCCAGCAGTGCCGACAGAAAAACAGGGCAGCCCCAGCATTTT
J: TRBJ1-1; size: NA; D: TRBD1; V: TRBV18; CDR3: CASSQDRGGAFF; DNA: TGTGCCAGCTCACAAGACAGGGGTGGCGCTTTCTTT
J: TRBJ1-5; size: NA; D: TRBD1; V: TRBV23-1; CDR3: CASSHPRSGQGMRDQPQHF; DNA: TGCGCCAGCAGTCATCCCCGGTCGGGACAGGGGATGCGGGATCAGCCCCAGCATTTT
J: TRBJ2-7; size: once; D: TRBD1; V: TRBV7-2; CDR3: CASRRSDRGVYEQYF; DNA: TGTGCCAGCAGACGATCCGACAGGGGGGTCTACGAGCAGTACTTC
J: TRBJ1-5; size: NA; D: NA; V: TRBV11-2; CDR3: CASSRIGGGGNQPQHF; DNA: TGTGCCAGCAGCCGAATTGGGGGGGGCGGAAATCAGCCCCAGCATTTT
J: TRBJ2-7; size: NA; D: NA; V: TRBV6-1; CDR3: CASSPTGLEQYF; DNA: TGTGCCAGCAGTCCGACAGGACTCGAGCAGTACTTC
J: TRBJ2-1; size: NA; D: NA; V: TRBV20-1; CDR3: CSAYSDEQFF; DNA: TGCAGTGCCTATAGCGATGAGCAGTTCTTC
J: TRBJ2-3; size: once; D: NA; V: TRBV7-2; CDR3: CASSSGHTDTQYF; DNA: TGTGCCAGCAGCTCCGGACACACAGATACGCAGTATTTT
J: TRBJ1-4; size: NA; D: NA; V: TRBV7-2; CDR3: CASSLVGDNEKLFF; DNA: TGTGCCAGCAGCTTGGTGGGCGATAATGAAAAACTGTTTTTT
J: TRBJ1-5; size: NA; D: NA; V: TRBV7-2; CDR3: CASSLDLRARGNQPQHF; DNA: TGTGCCAGCAGCTTAGACCTCAGGGCTCGGGGCAATCAGCCCCAGCATTTT
J: TRBJ2-7; size: NA; D: TRBD1; V: TRBV27; CDR3: CASSLWYRGRSEQYF; DNA: TGTGCCAGCAGTTTATGGTACAGGGGGCGCTCCGAGCAGTACTTC
J: TRBJ2-7; size: NA; D: TRBD2; V: TRBV5-4; CDR3: CASSLRLGRGGYEQYF; DNA: TGTGCCAGCAGCTTGAGACTAGGCCGGGGGGGCTACGAGCAGTACTTC
J: TRBJ1-3; size: NA; D: NA; V: TRBV9; CDR3: CASSVELRTDSGNTIYF; DNA: TGTGCCAGCAGCGTAGAACTCAGGACAGACTCTGGAAACACCATATATTTT
J: TRBJ1-4; size: NA; D: TRBD1; V: TRBV15; CDR3: CATLQGANEKLFF; DNA: TGTGCCACCTTACAGGGGGCGAATGAAAAACTGTTTTTT
J: TRBJ2-6; size: NA; D: TRBD1; V: TRBV19; CDR3: CASSMTGQGFTGANVLTF; DNA: TGTGCCAGTAGTATGACGGGACAGGGGTTCACTGGGGCCAACGTCCTGACTTTC
J: TRBJ1-1; size: NA; D: NA; V: TRBV7-9; CDR3: CASSLAYGGSTEAFF; DNA: TGTGCCAGCAGCTTAGCGTACGGGGGTAGCACTGAAGCTTTCTTT
J: TRBJ2-3; size: NA; D: TRBD2; V: TRBV7-9; CDR3: CASSLAGGRPTDTQYF; DNA: TGTGCCAGCAGTTTAGCGGGGGGGAGACCCACAGATACGCAGTATTTT
J: TRBJ2-3; size: NA; D: TRBD2; V: TRBV6-4; CDR3: CASSDSLAGADTQYF; DNA: TGTGCCAGCAGTGACTCACTAGCGGGGGCAGATACGCAGTATTTT
J: TRBJ2-3; size: NA; D: NA; V: TRBV7-2; CDR3: CASSKSQGNTDTQYF; DNA: TGTGCCAGCAGTAAGAGTCAGGGTAATACAGATACGCAGTATTTT
J: TRBJ1-1; size: NA; D: NA; V: TRBV28; CDR3: CASSPPVGPGAFF; DNA: TGTGCCAGCAGTCCGCCGGTAGGCCCCGGGGCTTTCTTT
J: TRBJ1-3; size: NA; D: NA; V: TRBV25-1; CDR3: CASSPLGGTGNTIYF; DNA: TGTGCCAGCAGTCCTCTGGGGGGGACTGGAAACACCATATATTTT
J: TRBJ2-3; size: NA; D: NA; V: TRBV7-2; CDR3: CASSLKQLSPTDTQYF; DNA: TGTGCCAGCAGCTTAAAACAGTTGAGTCCCACAGATACGCAGTATTTT
J: TRBJ2-7; size: NA; D: TRBD2; V: TRBV30; CDR3: CAWGAGGSEQYF; DNA: TGTGCCTGGGGGGCGGGAGGAAGCGAGCAGTACTTC
J: TRBJ1-5; size: NA; D: TRBD1; V: TRBV5-4; CDR3: CASSLGGTGGDQPQHF; DNA: TGTGCCAGCAGCTTGGGAGGGACAGGGGGAGATCAGCCCCAGCATTTT
J: TRBJ2-7; size: NA; D: TRBD1; V: TRBV19; CDR3: CASSIAGQPYEQYF; DNA: TGTGCCAGTAGTATAGCGGGACAGCCCTACGAGCAGTACTTC
J: TRBJ1-2; size: NA; D: NA; V: TRBV4-2; CDR3: CASSQAGDRYGYTF; DNA: TGTGCCAGCAGCCAAGCAGGGGATCGCTATGGCTACACCTTC
J: TRBJ2-7; size: NA; D: NA; V: TRBV28; CDR3: CASRSDRGVPGYF; DNA: TGTGCCAGCAGGAGCGACCGCGGCGTTCCGGGGTACTTC
J: TRBJ2-3; size: NA; D: NA; V: TRBV28; CDR3: CASSYFSMGGSDTQYF; DNA: TGTGCCAGCAGTTATTTCTCGATGGGGGGATCAGATACGCAGTATTTT
J: TRBJ1-2; size: NA; D: NA; V: TRBV19; CDR3: CASSSLQGSNYGYTF; DNA: TGTGCCAGTAGTTCGTTGCAGGGCTCGAATTATGGCTACACCTTC
J: TRBJ2-1; size: once; D: NA; V: TRBV5-1; CDR3: CASSLFSGGSSYNEQFF; DNA: TGCGCCAGCAGCTTGTTTTCCGGGGGAAGCTCCTACAATGAGCAGTTCTTC
J: TRBJ2-7; size: once; D: TRBD2; V: TRBV6-5; CDR3: CASSLAGTYEQYF; DNA: TGTGCCAGCAGTTTAGCGGGGACCTACGAGCAGTACTTC
J: TRBJ1-5; size: NA; D: NA; V: TRBV30; CDR3: CAWSRTEYSNQPQHF; DNA: TGTGCCTGGAGTCGGACAGAATATAGCAATCAGCCCCAGCATTTT
J: TRBJ2-1; size: NA; D: NA; V: TRBV18; CDR3: CASSMTQSPSNEQFF; DNA: TGTGCCAGCTCAATGACTCAATCTCCAAGCAATGAGCAGTTCTTC
J: TRBJ2-7; size: NA; D: NA; V: TRBV21-1; CDR3: CASSKVADPHEQYF; DNA: TGTGCCAGCAGCAAAGTGGCTGATCCGCACGAGCAGTACTTC
J: TRBJ2-5; size: NA; D: TRBD2; V: TRBV4-1; CDR3: CASSQDGGDGRIMRKTQYF; DNA: TGCGCCAGCAGCCAAGACGGGGGGGATGGACGTATAATGAGAAAGACCCAGTACTTC
J: TRBJ2-1; size: NA; D: NA; V: TRBV5-6; CDR3: CASSFKYNEQFF; DNA: TGTGCCAGCAGCTTTAAATACAATGAGCAGTTCTTC
J: TRBJ2-5; size: NA; D: NA; V: TRBV7-6; CDR3: CASSSPLGSVEETQYF; DNA: TGTGCCAGCAGCTCGCCTCTGGGTAGCGTAGAAGAGACCCAGTACTTC
J: TRBJ2-2; size: NA; D: NA; V: TRBV7-9; CDR3: CASSREYSNTGELFF; DNA: TGTGCCAGCAGCCGGGAATATTCGAACACCGGGGAGCTGTTTTTT
J: TRBJ2-7; size: few; D: TRBD1; V: TRBV28; CDR3: CASRGRTGAYEQYF; DNA: TGTGCCAGCAGGGGTCGGACAGGAGCCTACGAGCAGTACTTC